These 5 T cell receptor beta chains came from one sample sequenced in a study of T cell responses to AZD1222 COVID-19 vaccine. Sequencing was performed with immunoSEQ multiplex PCR; in TCRdb, only in-frame clones are kept and a portion is missing. This table holds about 77,000 clones, 92% found once. The sample was peripheral blood, taken 28 days after the second AZD1222 dose. The receptors here all came from an adult who received the AZD1222 COVID-19 vaccine.

The chain uses TRBV7-2 and TRBJ2-1, with 14 bases that match TRBD2. CDR1 is SGHTA and CDR2 is FQGNSA in the germline V gene. This CDR3 region has 17 residues. V was clipped by 1 base and J by 9 bases; unmatched bases: 8. CDR3 sequence reads: CASSLEGTSGRLAEQFF. In DNA, the CDR3 is TGTGCCAGCAGCTTAGAAGGGACTAGCGGGAGATTGGCTGAGCAGTTCTTC.

V gene TRBV6-5 combines with J gene TRBJ2-3, with a tentative D call TRBD1 (5 bases). The length of the CDR3 is 14 residues. Per the germline V gene, CDR1 is MNHEY and CDR2 is SVGAGI. Deletions cut 7 bases from V and 5 bases from J, with 16 bases between. The CDR3 nucleotides are TGTGCCAGCAACCTACAGGCTGACGGAGATACGCAGTATTTT. It codes for CASNLQADGDTQYF.

The rearrangement uses TRBV30 and TRBJ2-1; possibly TRBD1 for D (6 bases). Germline loops: CDR1 GTSNPN, CDR2 SVGIG (reference sequence). V lost 2 bases to trimming and J lost 2 bases, with 13 bases between them. The CDR3 has 15 residues. The CDR3 DNA sequence: TGTGCCTGGAGTACCGGGACACCAACCTACAATGAGCAGTTCTTC. The encoded protein is CAWSTGTPTYNEQFF.

V usage is TRBV6-1 and J usage is TRBJ1-1, with D unresolved. The CDR3 consists of 15 residues. The germline V gene encodes CDR1 MNHNS and CDR2 SASEGT. V was clipped by 2 bases and J by 1 base, with 11 bases between them. CDR3 residues: CASSEFAGPNTEAFF. The DNA for the CDR3 is TGTGCCAGCAGTGAATTCGCAGGACCGAACACTGAAGCTTTCTTT.

The CDR3 bases are TGTGCCAGCAGTGAAGCTTGGGGCGGGAACTATGGCTACACCTTC. It codes for CASSEAWGGNYGYTF. This chain joins TRBV6-1 and TRBJ1-2; TRBD1 is a possible D gene (5 bases). The CDR3 has 15 residues. V shed 0 bases and J shed 2 bases, with 10 bases lying between them. The germline gives CDR1 MNHNS, CDR2 SASEGT.